The 15 T cell receptor beta chains listed next were all sequenced from one sample in a study of T cells in narcolepsy. The method was immunoSEQ multiplex PCR; TCRdb's version includes in-frame clones alone and lacks a portion of them. Of tens of thousands of clones listed, around 87% are singletons. The sequenced sample consisted of memory (CD45RA-) CD4+ T cells from blood. These TCRs come from a human donor in good health.

V is TRBV19 and J is TRBJ2-5, with a possible D match to TRBD2 (6 bases). The CDR3 is 15 residues long. Between the trimmed V and J ends, which lost 1 base and 5 bases, there was a span of 14 bases. CDR1 and CDR2 from the germline V gene are LNHDA and SQIVND (reference sequence). This chain's CDR3 is CASSIGGGAGETQYF. CDR3 nucleotide sequence: TGTGCCAGTAGTATAGGTGGAGGGGCGGGGGAGACCCAGTACTTC.

The V gene is TRBV28, the J gene TRBJ1-4; D ambiguous. Per the germline V gene, CDR1 is MDHEN and CDR2 is SYDVKM. V dropped 5 bases and J dropped 1 base, with 14 bases sitting between them. The CDR3 sequence is 16 residues long. The CDR3 sequence: CASSDYRGQTNEKLFF. CDR3 nucleotides: TGTGCCAGCAGTGACTATCGGGGTCAAACTAATGAAAAACTGTTTTTT.

The chain uses TRBV7-3 and TRBJ1-4, with D maybe TRBD1 (5 bases). Germline loops: CDR1 SGHTA, CDR2 FQGTGA. Trimming took off 5 bases at V and 5 bases at J, with 15 bases between the two ends. The CDR3 totals 15 residues. CDR3 in DNA: TGTGCCAGCAGCCGCGAGGGACGCAGAAATGAAAAACTGTTTTTT. This encodes CASSREGRRNEKLFF.

Comments on this clone: Other DNA sequences from this sample encode an identical CDR3 as well. The chain links TRBV18 to TRBJ1-1; the match to TRBD1 covers 9 bases. Trimming cost V 3 bases and J 3 bases; bases outside gene matches: 5. The germline gives CDR1 KGHSH, CDR2 LQKENI. The CDR3 spans 15 residues. CDR3 DNA: TGTGCCAGCTCACCTCCGACAGGGGGTGACACTGAAGCTTTCTTT. Translation gives CASSPPTGGDTEAFF.

The rearrangement uses TRBV5-4 and TRBJ2-2, with 10 bases that match TRBD1. CDR3 length: 15 amino acids. Germline assignment: CDR1 SGHNT and CDR2 YYREEE (reference sequence). After removal of 2 bases from V and 5 bases from J, the junction contained 3 bases not matched to a gene. The CDR3 coding sequence is TGTGCCAGCAGCTTCGACAGGGGGCTTACCGGGGAGCTGTTTTTT. Encoded protein: CASSFDRGLTGELFF. Supplemented by reference TRBV5-4 and TRBJ2-2, the full variable domain reads ETGVTQSPTHLIKTRGQQVTLRCSSQSGHNTVSWYQQALGQGPQFIFQYYREEENGRGNFPPRFSGLQFPNYSSELNVNALELDDSALYLCASSFDRGLTGELFFGEGSRLTVL.

For this clone: Other nucleotide sequences from this sample produce the same CDR3. The chain has TRBV30 and TRBJ1-1, with TRBD1 as a possible D gene (6 bases). V dropped 3 bases and J dropped 7 bases, with 18 bases sitting between them. There are 14 residues in the CDR3. CDR1 is GTSNPN, CDR2 SVGIG, per germline (reference sequence). Here the CDR3 reads CAWSTRGGRGEAFF. Written as DNA, the CDR3 is TGTGCCTGGAGCACCAGAGGGGGGAGAGGTGAAGCTTTCTTT.

This clone was detected only a few times. Other DNA variants within this sample encode the same CDR3. CDR3 coding DNA: TGTGCTAGTGGTTTGGGCGTGGTAACGGGAGAGAGGATAGGGAACAATGAGCAGTTCTTC. This gives the protein CASGLGVVTGERIGNNEQFF. The chain is built from TRBV12-5 and TRBJ2-1, with D possibly TRBD2 on 6 matching bases. Trimming cost V 1 base and J 5 bases, with 27 bases left between them. Germline loops: CDR1 LGHNT, CDR2 FRNRAP. The CDR3 contains 20 residues. The full variable domain, with the rest looked up from reference TRBV12-5 and TRBJ2-1, is DARVTQTPRHKVTEMGQEVTMRCQPILGHNTVFWYRQTMMQGLELLAYFRNRAPLDDSGMPKDRFSAEMPDATLATLKIQPSEPRDSAVYFCASGLGVVTGERIGNNEQFFGPGTRLTVL.

The chain has TRBV9 and TRBJ1-2; D gene uncertain. The CDR3 has 12 amino acids. The germline gives CDR1 SGDLS, CDR2 YYNGEE. The V and J ends lost 3 bases and 8 bases respectively, with 11 bases between them. Written as DNA, the CDR3 is TGTGCCAGCAGCGACCCCTCCGCAGGCTACACCTTC. It translates to CASSDPSAGYTF.

This clone occurred once. V gene TRBV19 combines with J gene TRBJ1-5, with D unclear. Germline V gives CDR1 LNHDA, CDR2 SQIVND (reference sequence). The CDR3 is 14 residues long. V dropped 6 bases and J dropped 1 base, with 10 bases sitting between them. CDR3 DNA: TGTGCCAGTAGCGGGTCGCAGAGCAATCAGCCCCAGCATTTT. This encodes CASSGSQSNQPQHF.

The V and J genes are TRBV4-1 and TRBJ1-2, with D possibly TRBD1 on 5 matching bases. Germline CDR1 reads MGHRA; CDR2 reads YSYEKL. Trimming took off 4 bases at V and 7 bases at J, with 16 bases between the two ends. The CDR3 has 14 residues. In DNA, the CDR3 is TGCGCCAGCAGCCCTGAGGGCCTTGGGGGTGGCTACACCTTC. It codes for CASSPEGLGGGYTF.

In this sample, this clone turned up a few times. This sample includes further DNA sequences coding for the same CDR3. V and J are TRBV6-1 and TRBJ1-2; D not certain. CDR1 MNHNS and CDR2 SASEGT come from the germline V gene. The V and J ends lost 2 bases and 5 bases respectively, with 12 bases between them. This CDR3 region has 14 residues. The CDR3 loop reads CASSEPGAKYGYTF. CDR3 coding DNA: TGTGCCAGCAGTGAACCGGGAGCGAAGTATGGCTACACCTTC.

V and J are TRBV6-6 and TRBJ2-3; 7 nucleotides align to TRBD1. V gave up 6 bases and J gave up 4 bases; unmatched junction bases: 10. The germline CDR1 and CDR2 sequences are MNHNY and SVGAGI (reference sequence). The CDR3 covers 15 residues. CDR3 loop: CASSRGGFEADTQYF. In nucleotides, the CDR3 is TGTGCCAGCAGCCGAGGGGGCTTTGAAGCAGATACGCAGTATTTT.

The gene calls are TRBV19 and TRBJ1-2, with 10 positions matching TRBD1. CDR3 length: 16 residues. In germline, CDR1 is LNHDA, CDR2 SQIVND (reference sequence). The junction had 11 bases not matched to a gene; V was cut back by 6 bases and J by 4 bases. Written as DNA, the CDR3 is TGTGCCAGTAGAATTCCGGGGACAGGGGACCTCTATGGCTACACCTTC. Protein: CASRIPGTGDLYGYTF.

The rearrangement uses TRBV2 and TRBJ1-3, with 8 bases matching TRBD1. Germline CDR1 and CDR2: SNHLY and FYNNEI. The V segment lost 3 bases and the J segment 9 bases; nucleotides outside the gene matches: 7. The CDR3 sequence is 14 residues long. The CDR3 sequence is CASSEGQVGPTIYF. CDR3 DNA sequence: TGTGCCAGCAGTGAGGGACAGGTTGGGCCCACCATATATTTT.

This clone came up a few times. This sequence joins TRBV28 and TRBJ2-2, with D perhaps TRBD2 (6 bases). The germline CDR1 and CDR2 sequences are MDHEN and SYDVKM. The V end was cut by 2 bases, the J end by 5 bases, with 6 bases between. This CDR3 region has 13 residues. The CDR3 DNA sequence: TGTGCCAGCAGTTTAGGAGGGACCGGGGAGCTGTTTTTT. The encoded protein is CASSLGGTGELFF.